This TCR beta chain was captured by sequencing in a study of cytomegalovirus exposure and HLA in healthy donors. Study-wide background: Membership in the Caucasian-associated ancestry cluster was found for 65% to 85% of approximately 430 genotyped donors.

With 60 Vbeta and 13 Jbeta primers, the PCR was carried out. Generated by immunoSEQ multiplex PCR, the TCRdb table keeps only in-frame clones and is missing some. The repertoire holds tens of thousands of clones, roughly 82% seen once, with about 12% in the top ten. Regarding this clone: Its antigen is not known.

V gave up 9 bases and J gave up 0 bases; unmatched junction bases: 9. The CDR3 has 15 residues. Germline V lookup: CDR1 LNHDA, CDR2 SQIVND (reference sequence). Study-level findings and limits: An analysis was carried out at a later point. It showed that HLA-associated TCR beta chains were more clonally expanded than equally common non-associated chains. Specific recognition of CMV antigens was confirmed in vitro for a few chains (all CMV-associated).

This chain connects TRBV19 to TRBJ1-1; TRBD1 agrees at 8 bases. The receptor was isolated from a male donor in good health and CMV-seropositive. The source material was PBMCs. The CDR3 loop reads CASSRGLLLNTEAFF. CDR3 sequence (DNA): TGTGCCAGCTCCAGGGGGCTCCTATTGAACACTGAAGCTTTCTTT. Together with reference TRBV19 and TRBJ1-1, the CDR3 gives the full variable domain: DGGITQSPKYLFRKEGQNVTLSCEQNLNHDAMYWYRQDPGQGLRLIYYSQIVNDFQKGDIAEGYSVSREKKESFPLTVTSAQKNPTAFYLCASSRGLLLNTEAFFGQGTRLTVV.